What follows are 22 T cell receptor beta chains derived from one specimen sequenced in a study of monozygotic twins with inflammatory bowel disease. One entry per CDR3 protein, without DNA, is what TCRdb gives after re-calling the 5' RACE reads. Its table records tens of thousands of distinct CDR3 sequences. Specimen: blood. Receptors originate from a human donor with ulcerative colitis or Crohn's disease, or a healthy co-twin of an affected twin (not recorded which).

This sequence joins TRBV9 and TRBJ1-2; TCRdb's assignment of TRBD1 cannot be checked, as there is no DNA. There are 15 residues in the CDR3. Germline V gene data show CDR1 as SGDLS and CDR2 as YYNGEE. The CDR3 here is CASSEFTGQGFGYTF. Drawing the rest from reference TRBV9 and TRBJ1-2, the complete variable domain is DSGVTQTPKHLITATGQRVTLRCSPRSGDLSVYWYQQSLDQGLQFLIQYYNGEERAKGNILERFSAQQFPDLHSELNLSSLELGDSALYFCASSEFTGQGFGYTFGSGTRLTVV.

J is TRBJ2-6 and V is TRBV20-1. The CDR3 contains 14 residues. CDR1 is DFQATT and CDR2 is SNEGSKA in the germline V gene (reference sequence). CDR3 sequence: CSAAPGSGANVLTF.

This sequence joins TRBV27 and TRBJ1-1; without DNA, the TCRdb call of TRBD1 cannot be checked. This CDR3 has 13 residues. The germline CDR1 and CDR2 sequences are MNHEY and SMNVEV (reference sequence). CDR3 region: CASSARDSDGAFF.

The chain joins TRBV12-3 or TRBV12-4 to TRBJ1-3; the D call from TCRdb, TRBD1, cannot be confirmed without DNA. CDR3 length equals 15 residues. The CDR3 sequence: CASRGAGAFGNTIYF.

The chain has TRBV7-8 and TRBJ2-5; TCRdb names TRBD2, which stays unverified in the absence of DNA. Germline V gene data show CDR1 as SGHVS and CDR2 as FQNEAQ. The CDR3 sequence is 17 residues long. The CDR3 protein is CASSLVRLAGAKETQYF.

The chain joins TRBV7-3 to TRBJ2-4; the TCRdb D gene call, TRBD2, has no DNA to confirm it. The CDR3 extends over 21 amino acids. Germline assignment: CDR1 SGHTA and CDR2 FQGTGA. The CDR3 here is CASSSRVSSTGGLGAKNIQYF.

The rearrangement links TRBV5-5 to TRBJ1-5; TCRdb's D call of TRBD1 is untestable without DNA. This CDR3 region has 14 residues. Germline loops: CDR1 SGHKS, CDR2 YYEKEE (reference sequence). The CDR3 spells CASSGGTDNQPQHF.

This chain uses TRBV2 with TRBJ2-4. There are 12 residues in the CDR3. Germline lookup yields CDR1 SNHLY and CDR2 FYNNEI. CDR3 sequence reads: CASSDKGNIQYF. Full variable domain (outside the CDR3, taken from reference TRBV2 and TRBJ2-4): EPEVTQTPSHQVTQMGQEVILRCVPISNHLYFYWYRQILGQKVEFLVSFYNNEISEKSEIFDDQFSVERPDGSNFTLKIRSTKLEDSAMYFCASSDKGNIQYFGAGTRLSVL.

The rearrangement links TRBV20-1 to TRBJ1-6. The germline gives CDR1 DFQATT, CDR2 SNEGSKA (reference sequence). The CDR3 runs to 12 residues. The chain's CDR3 is CSATSGNSPLHF.

The genes are TRBV7-9 and TRBJ2-1. The CDR3 totals 12 residues. Germline V gene data show CDR1 as SEHNR and CDR2 as FQNEAQ (reference sequence). The CDR3 sequence is CASSLGYNEQFF.

The genes are TRBV5-1 and TRBJ2-2; as DNA is missing, the TRBD1 call by TCRdb cannot be tested. CDR1 is SGHRS and CDR2 is YFSETQ in the germline V gene. This CDR3 is built from 16 residues. The CDR3 region is CASSGTQGANTGELFF.

V and J are TRBV5-1 and TRBJ2-5; TCRdb picks TRBD2, but there is no DNA to check that call. Looked up from germline, CDR1 is SGHRS and CDR2 is YFSETQ. This CDR3 spans 16 amino acids. The CDR3 sequence: CASSAGLAGGQETQYF. Full variable domain (missing parts from reference TRBV5-1 and TRBJ2-5): KAGVTQTPRYLIKTRGQQVTLSCSPISGHRSVSWYQQTPGQGLQFLFEYFSETQRNKGNFPGRFSGRQFSNSRSEMNVSTLELGDSALYLCASSAGLAGGQETQYFGPGTRLLVL.

The chain's CDR3 is CASSTGLSYEQYF. The chain uses TRBV5-1 and TRBJ2-7. This CDR3 has 13 residues. Germline CDR1 is SGHRS and CDR2 is YFSETQ. Supplemented by reference TRBV5-1 and TRBJ2-7, the full variable domain reads KAGVTQTPRYLIKTRGQQVTLSCSPISGHRSVSWYQQTPGQGLQFLFEYFSETQRNKGNFPGRFSGRQFSNSRSEMNVSTLELGDSALYLCASSTGLSYEQYFGPGTRLTVT.

The chain uses TRBV29-1 and TRBJ1-5; TCRdb designates TRBD1, a call that cannot be tested without DNA. Germline V lookup: CDR1 SQVTM, CDR2 ANQGSEA. The CDR3 contains 13 residues. This chain's CDR3 is CSVGGQGNQPQHF.

V is TRBV12-3 or TRBV12-4 and J is TRBJ1-5; with no DNA, the TCRdb D assignment of TRBD1 cannot be verified. There are 15 residues in the CDR3. The CDR3 region is CASSRGALSNQPQHF.

V and J are TRBV7-3 and TRBJ1-1. The CDR3 sequence is 13 residues long. The germline V gene has CDR1 SGHTA and CDR2 FQGTGA. The CDR3 reads CASSLLENTEAFF.

The V call is TRBV11-2, the J call TRBJ2-3. Germline CDR1 SGHAT, CDR2 FQNNGV. The CDR3 spans 14 residues. This CDR3 is CASSLDVRTDTQYF.

The gene calls are TRBV7-2 and TRBJ1-1. Germline V gene data show CDR1 as SGHTA and CDR2 as FQGNSA. This CDR3 has 13 amino acids. The CDR3 spells CASSQGVNTEAFF.

The V gene is TRBV7-9, the J gene TRBJ1-5; checking the TCRdb D call of TRBD1 is not possible without DNA. CDR1 and CDR2 from the germline V gene are SEHNR and FQNEAQ (reference sequence). The CDR3 covers 14 residues. This CDR3 is CASSQGSLNQPQHF.

V is TRBV18 and J is TRBJ1-2; the D gene TCRdb calls, TRBD1, cannot be checked with no DNA. Germline V gene data show CDR1 as KGHSH and CDR2 as LQKENI. The CDR3 has 13 amino acids. The CDR3 is CASSPQSGTGEHF. Variable domain in full (rest from reference TRBV18 and TRBJ1-2): NAGVMQNPRHLVRRRGQEARLRCSPMKGHSHVYWYRQLPEEGLKFMVYLQKENIIDESGMPKERFSAEFPKEGPSILRIQQVVRGDSAAYFCASSPQSGTGEHFGSGTRLTVV.

CDR3 region: CASSEEGSNQPQHF. The chain has TRBV9 and TRBJ1-5. CDR1 and CDR2 from the germline V gene are SGDLS and YYNGEE. The CDR3 has 14 amino acids.

The gene calls are TRBV7-8 and TRBJ2-3. There are 17 residues in the CDR3. The germline CDR1 and CDR2 sequences are SGHVS and FQNEAQ. The CDR3 spells CASSLEGLLASTDTQYF.